The 10 T cell receptor beta chains below come from one sample, sequenced in a study of T cells in Graves' hyperthyroidism and ophthalmopathy. Amplification of TCR beta CDR3 regions was performed using RNA transcripts as template. Primed by the HTBI set, a first-round RT-PCR was run on the TCR CDR3. TCRdb reprocessed the multiplex PCR reads with MiXCR, giving one entry per CDR3 protein. The sample lists about 99,000 distinct CDR3 sequences, 40% to 50% seen once, with roughly 25% in the top ten. The sample consisted of blood. The origin of the receptors is a man aged 35 to 55 with Graves' hyperthyroidism.

V usage is TRBV7-9 and J usage is TRBJ1-2; possibly TRBD1 for D (6 bases). This CDR3 spans 14 amino acids. Trimming shortened V by 5 bases and J by 2 bases, and 12 bases separated the two germline ends. Germline V gene data show CDR1 as SEHNR and CDR2 as FQNEAQ (reference sequence). Written as DNA, the CDR3 is TGTGCCAGCAGCATTAATCAGGGGAACTATGGCTACACCTTC. Its protein is CASSINQGNYGYTF.

This clonotype came up many times. The chain combines TRBV6-6 with TRBJ2-7, with unresolved D. V was shortened by 6 bases and J by 2 bases, with 14 bases between the two germline ends. Looked up from germline, CDR1 is MNHNY and CDR2 is SVGAGI (reference sequence). CDR3 size: 14 residues. The CDR3 nucleotides are TGTGCCAGCAGCCCCCAGACTCCGGCCTACGAGCAGTACTTC. As protein: CASSPQTPAYEQYF.

Comments on this clonotype: Since a much larger clone is just one base distant, this may be a read error. The V and J genes are TRBV6-5 and TRBJ1-6; weak D call: TRBD1 (5 bases). Looked up from germline, CDR1 is MNHEY and CDR2 is SVGAGI. The length of the CDR3 is 17 residues. The CDR3: CASCYSMSPGGNSPLHF. In DNA, the CDR3 is TGTGCCAGCTGTTACTCGATGTCTCCCGGGGGAAATTCACCCCTCCACTTT.

There are many counts of this clonotype. The chain is built from TRBV5-1 and TRBJ1-3; possible D gene TRBD1, 6 bases. With 0 bases removed from V and 6 bases from J, the gap between germline ends came to 13 bases. This CDR3 has 15 residues. Germline V gene sequence: CDR1 SGHRS, CDR2 YFSETQ. The chain's CDR3 is CASSLGGQAQNTIYF. CDR3 nucleotides: TGCGCCAGCAGCTTGGGGGGACAAGCTCAAAACACCATATATTTT.

Comments on this clonotype: This may be a read error: a much more frequent sequence differs by one nucleotide. The V call is TRBV12-5, the J call TRBJ1-5; no firm D call. The germline V gene has CDR1 LGHNT and CDR2 FRNRAP. This CDR3 region has 15 residues. The ends were cut back, 4 bases at V and 3 bases at J, with 13 bases in the middle. This CDR3 reads CASGYSERTNQPQHF. CDR3 nucleotide sequence: TGTGCTAGTGGTTATTCAGAGAGGACCAATCAGCCCCAGCATTTT.

In its sample, this clonotype was seen a few times. The rearrangement joins TRBV5-8 to TRBJ1-2; D may be TRBD1 (5 bases). The length of the CDR3 is 16 residues. Germline lookup yields CDR1 SGHTS and CDR2 YDEGEE. Trimming left V 0 bases short and J 8 bases short, with 20 bases between. CDR3 in amino acids: CASSLAKGRSGKGYTF. The CDR3 DNA reads as TGTGCCAGCAGCTTGGCCAAGGGGCGGAGTGGCAAGGGCTACACCTTC.

This clonotype has a count of ten or more. The J gene is TRBJ2-7, the V gene TRBV12-3 or TRBV12-4; 11 bases fit TRBD2. This CDR3 spans 14 amino acids. The V and J ends lost 3 bases and 5 bases, in that order; junction bases with no gene match: 3. The DNA for the CDR3 is TGTGCCAGCAGTTTGACTAGCGGGGTGAACGAGCAGTACTTC. Translating it yields CASSLTSGVNEQYF.

A word on this clonotype: At one end the junction does not follow the germline gene, possibly because of a read error. This sequence joins TRBV7-3 and TRBJ2-3, with 7 positions matching TRBD2. Per the germline V gene, CDR1 is SGHTA and CDR2 is FQGTGA. This CDR3 region has 16 residues. Here the CDR3 reads CASSSDGLVGADTLYF. The CDR3 DNA sequence: TGTGCCAGCAGCTCGGACGGACTAGTGGGAGCGGATACGCTGTATTTT.

The chain joins TRBV5-1 to TRBJ1-5, with D perhaps matching TRBD1 (5 bases). Trimming pared 4 bases from V and 9 bases from J, leaving 23 bases between. Germline V gene sequence: CDR1 SGHRS, CDR2 YFSETQ. This CDR3 comprises 16 residues. The CDR3 sequence is CASSLSGARWQPPQHF. The CDR3 DNA follows: TGCGCCAGCAGCCTTAGTGGGGCCAGGTGGCAACCGCCCCAGCATTTT.

This chain uses TRBV20-1 with TRBJ2-7; D gene uncertain. V was clipped by 3 bases and J by 2 bases, with 8 bases between them. Germline V gene sequence: CDR1 DFQATT, CDR2 SNEGSKA (reference sequence). CDR3 length equals 12 residues. CDR3 amino acids: CSARGLAYEQYF. Written as DNA, the CDR3 is TGCAGTGCTAGGGGCCTCGCCTACGAGCAGTACTTC.